This T cell receptor (beta chain) was sequenced for a study of CD8 T cells in ankylosing spondylitis. The V end was cut by 0 bases, the J end by 5 bases, with 11 bases between. The CDR3 contains 15 residues. Germline CDR1 is ENHRY and CDR2 is SYGVKD. Details on this clonotype: Antigen: not known.

Scientists made TCR beta libraries using quantitative 5'-RACE with molecular barcodes. TCRdb recomputed calls from the 5' RACE reads with MiXCR, one row per CDR3 protein. The profile shows approximately 550,000 distinct CDR3 sequences, about 13% of them singletons. Whole-study results and caveats: It appeared that ankylosing spondylitis blood was characterized by a TCR beta motif of several highly homologous variants.

The TCR sequence derives from a male donor with ankylosing spondylitis. Specimen: blood, either unsorted or a sorted T cell fraction (not recorded which). The rearrangement joins TRBV10-3 to TRBJ2-1, with D possibly being TRBD2 (5 bases). The DNA for the CDR3 is TGTGCCATCAGTGAGTCATGGGAGTTCAACAATGAGCAGTTCTTC. Encoded protein: CAISESWEFNNEQFF.